The clone carrying this T cell receptor (beta chain) was observed a handful of times. Its antigen is not known. Other nucleotide sequences in the sample specify the same CDR3. This sample is drawn from a study of cytomegalovirus exposure and HLA in healthy donors. Study-level information: Earlier sequencing of some 190 million T cells yielded approximately 120 million unique TCR beta sequences. Early release data held around 82 million unique TCRs from HLA-typed donors. Of several hundred genotyped donors, 81% grouped in the Caucasian-associated ancestry cluster.

V was clipped by 0 bases and J by 6 bases, with 7 bases between them. Germline V CDR1 and CDR2: SGHRS, YFSETQ. This CDR3 is 13 amino acids long. The PCR had 60 Vbeta and 13 Jbeta primers. Clones were read by immunoSEQ multiplex PCR, and TCRdb kept only the in-frame ones, dropping some. This sample carries about 140,000 clones, 65% to 70% of them seen once, and the ten largest clones take approximately 1.7%. Findings of the study overall: Reports credit the classifier with highly specific, highly sensitive diagnosis of cytomegalovirus status.

The specimen sequenced was PBMCs. The source is a human donor in good health. V usage is TRBV5-1 and J usage is TRBJ1-3; no reliable D call. Here the CDR3 reads CASSLAGENTIYF. In nucleotides, the CDR3 is TGCGCCAGCAGCTTGGCCGGAGAAAACACCATATATTTT.